This section outlines one TCR beta chain sequence together with its context. The entry originates in a study of T cell responses to AZD1222 COVID-19 vaccine. J gave up 6 bases and V 5 bases, and 6 bases lay outside the gene matches. Germline values: CDR1 ENHRY, CDR2 SYGVKD. CDR3 length: 14 amino acids. Second-dose schedules of about 4 or about 12 weeks were combined. The data were produced by immunoSEQ multiplex PCR, yet TCRdb's version contains in-frame clones alone and is incomplete. The sample shows about 120,000 clones, approximately 86% of them seen only once. Sequenced material: peripheral blood, taken 28 days after the second AZD1222 dose. This receptor was taken from an adult who received the AZD1222 COVID-19 vaccine. V usage is TRBV10-3 and J usage is TRBJ2-3, with TRBD1 matching 9 bases. The CDR3 is CAISPGQGPDTQYF. CDR3 DNA: TGTGCCATCAGTCCGGGACAGGGACCTGATACGCAGTATTTT.